One and the same sample provided the 13 T cell receptor beta chains below, sequenced in a study of blood T cell repertoires in COVID-19. TCRdb keeps only in-frame clones here, not all; method: immunoSEQ multiplex PCR. The sample lists hundreds of thousands of clones, around 85% seen once, with 8.5% to 9.5% in the top ten. The sample taken for sequencing was PBMCs or T cells enriched from blood (not recorded which). Receptor source: a woman aged 50 to 60 with acute COVID-19.

This clone was seen a handful of times. Other DNA sequences of this sample code for an identical CDR3. This chain connects TRBV7-2 to TRBJ2-3, with D possibly matching TRBD1 (6 bases). Trimming took 3 bases from V and 3 from J, leaving 7 bases between them. This CDR3 region has 13 residues. Looked up from germline, CDR1 is SGHTA and CDR2 is FQGNSA. The CDR3 bases are TGTGCCAGCAGCTTTAGGGGGACAGATACGCAGTATTTT. It translates to CASSFRGTDTQYF.

V gene TRBV7-6 combines with J gene TRBJ2-7, with TRBD1 matching 7 bases. Germline lookup yields CDR1 SGHVS and CDR2 FNYEAQ. The CDR3 loop spans 13 amino acids. Unmatched junction bases numbered 5, after V lost 4 bases and J lost 5 bases. The CDR3 loop is CASSYGTVDEQYF. As DNA, the CDR3 is TGTGCCAGCAGCTACGGGACAGTCGACGAGCAGTACTTC. The complete variable domain, with remaining parts taken from reference TRBV7-6 and TRBJ2-7, reads GAGVSQSPRYKVTKRGQDVALRCDPISGHVSLYWYRQALGQGPEFLTYFNYEAQQDKSGLPNDRFSAERPEGSISTLTIQRTEQRDSAMYRCASSYGTVDEQYFGPGTRLTVT.

This sequence joins TRBV19 and TRBJ1-5, with D tentatively TRBD1 (6 bases). CDR3 size: 14 residues. Germline CDR1 is LNHDA and CDR2 is SQIVND (reference sequence). Deletions cut 5 bases from V and 6 bases from J, with 14 bases between. In nucleotides, the CDR3 is TGTGCCAGTAGTCCCCAGGGGTCCAGTCAGCCCCAGCATTTT. The encoded protein is CASSPQGSSQPQHF.

There are a few counts of this clone. The chain has TRBV7-9 and TRBJ1-2; tentative D call: TRBD1 (5 bases). V was trimmed by 7 bases and J by 0 bases, leaving 12 bases between them. The CDR3 sequence is 14 residues long. The V gene's germline CDR1 is SEHNR and CDR2 FQNEAQ (reference sequence). The CDR3, as DNA: TGTGCCAGCAACCCGACAGCCGCTAACTATGGCTACACCTTC. Translation gives CASNPTAANYGYTF. Drawing the rest from reference TRBV7-9 and TRBJ1-2, the complete variable domain is DTGVSQNPRHKITKRGQNVTFRCDPISEHNRLYWYRQTLGQGPEFLTYFQNEAQLEKSRLLSDRFSAERPKGSFSTLEIQRTEQGDSAMYLCASNPTAANYGYTFGSGTRLTVV.

The count of this clone is one. The rearrangement uses TRBV4-1 and TRBJ2-7; D is perhaps TRBD1 (6 bases). Germline loops: CDR1 MGHRA, CDR2 YSYEKL. V lost 3 bases and J 3 bases, leaving 18 bases between the germline ends. The CDR3 runs 16 residues. CDR3 DNA sequence: TGCGCCAGCAGCCACCCCAACAGGGTAGGGAACTACGAGCAGTACTTC. Translated, it gives CASSHPNRVGNYEQYF.

J is TRBJ1-3 and V is TRBV4-1; D ambiguous. CDR1 and CDR2 from the germline V gene are MGHRA and YSYEKL. This CDR3 is built from 14 residues. Trimming shortened V by 2 bases and J by 3 bases, and 8 bases separated the two germline ends. CDR3 loop: CASSQPGFGNTIYF. DNA for the CDR3: TGCGCCAGCAGCCAACCGGGATTTGGAAACACCATATATTTT.

J is TRBJ1-2 and V is TRBV7-2; the D gene is possibly TRBD1 (6 bases). The CDR3 consists of 16 residues. The germline V and J ends were trimmed by 2 bases and 0 bases, with 13 bases remaining between them. CDR1 is SGHTA and CDR2 is FQGNSA in the germline V gene. The CDR3 region has the DNA TGTGCCAGCAGCTTAAATAGGGGGACACCTAACTATGGCTACACCTTC. Encoded protein: CASSLNRGTPNYGYTF.

The chain employs TRBV5-1 and TRBJ2-3, with 8 nucleotides matching TRBD1. In germline, CDR1 is SGHRS, CDR2 YFSETQ. CDR3 length: 14 residues. With V trimmed by 4 bases and J by 3 bases, 4 bases remained unmatched. As DNA, the CDR3 is TGCGCCAGCAGCGCCGGACAGGGAACAGATACGCAGTATTTT. It encodes CASSAGQGTDTQYF.

The rearrangement joins TRBV9 to TRBJ2-1; 12 bases agree with TRBD2. CDR1 and CDR2 from the germline V gene are SGDLS and YYNGEE. Trimming took 0 bases from V and 7 from J; bases not matched to a gene: 5. This CDR3 has 16 amino acids. Written as DNA, the CDR3 is TGTGCCAGCAGCGTAGCTACACTAGCGGGGGGAAATGAGCAGTTCTTC. Translating gives CASSVATLAGGNEQFF.

The J gene is TRBJ1-2, the V gene TRBV7-8; 8 nucleotides line up with TRBD1. Germline V gives CDR1 SGHVS, CDR2 FQNEAQ. J lost 6 bases, V lost 0 bases, and 3 bases had no gene match. The CDR3 runs 14 residues. CDR3 in DNA: TGTGCCAGCAGCTTAGCGGACAGGGCGGATGGCTACACCTTC. Residues: CASSLADRADGYTF.

V gene TRBV3-1 (or the pseudogene TRBV3-2) combines with J gene TRBJ2-1; 12 nucleotides match TRBD1. Germline CDR1 reads LGHDT; CDR2 reads YNNKEL (reference sequence). This CDR3 has 17 amino acids. V gave up 4 bases and J gave up 7 bases; unmatched junction bases: 11. CDR3 residues: CASSLPSGTGGKNEQFF. The CDR3 coding sequence is TGTGCCAGCAGCCTACCCTCCGGGACAGGGGGCAAGAATGAGCAGTTCTTC.

This clone was picked up one time. V usage is TRBV9 and J usage is TRBJ1-3; no definite D call. The V and J ends lost 3 bases and 8 bases respectively, with 9 bases between them. CDR3 length: 12 amino acids. The germline CDR1 and CDR2 sequences are SGDLS and YYNGEE. The CDR3 DNA follows: TGTGCCAGCAGCGGCAGGTTAGACACCATATATTTT. It codes for CASSGRLDTIYF.

V and J are TRBV11-3 and TRBJ1-1, with D hard to call. The germline CDR1 and CDR2 sequences are SGHNT and YENEEA. Trimming cost V 4 bases and J 1 base, with 7 bases left between them. The CDR3 contains 13 residues. CDR3: CASSSQENTEAFF. CDR3 nucleotides: TGTGCCAGCAGCTCCCAGGAGAACACTGAAGCTTTCTTT.